The 22 T cell receptor beta chains listed next were all sequenced from one sample in a study of blood T cell repertoires in COVID-19 (TCRdb year 2020). Libraries were prepared through the immunoSEQ multiplex PCR assay. This immuneACCESS table, as held by TCRdb, lists in-frame sequences with V and J called but not all clones. Of the missing ones, under half trace to an unresolved V gene in checked studies; the others have no known cause. For this sample the table gives about 140,000 clones, of which about 89% were detected only once. The ten top clones hold 30% to 45% of the sample. Sample: peripheral blood. These receptor sequences come from a man in his fifties or sixties who had recovered from COVID-19.

V usage is TRBV5-1 and J usage is TRBJ2-5; 8 bases align to TRBD2. J gave up 1 base and V 6 bases, and 11 bases lay outside the gene matches. Per germline, CDR1 SGHRS and CDR2 YFSETQ. The CDR3 runs 16 residues. The CDR3 DNA is TGCGCCAGCACCTCGGGGGGGGGAGCAACCCAAGAGACCCAGTACTTC. Translated, it gives CASTSGGGATQETQYF.

This clone came up once. The gene calls are TRBV6-2 or TRBV6-3 and TRBJ2-5; 12 positions match TRBD2. The CDR3 consists of 18 residues. Germline V lookup: CDR1 MNHEY, CDR2 SVGEGT. The trim removed 0 bases at V and 4 bases at J, leaving 9 bases unmatched. Written as DNA, the CDR3 is TGTGCCAGCAGTTACTCCCCCTCCGGGACTAGCGGGTTAGAGACCCAGTACTTC. Amino acid sequence: CASSYSPSGTSGLETQYF.

The chain links TRBV5-1 to TRBJ1-2; 11 bases line up with TRBD1. The CDR3 totals 17 residues. Germline values: CDR1 SGHRS, CDR2 YFSETQ. The J segment lost 0 bases and the V segment lost 2 bases, leaving 6 bases of the junction unmatched. The CDR3 loop reads CASSLWGQGDANYGYTF. CDR3 in DNA: TGCGCCAGCAGCTTATGGGGACAGGGGGACGCTAACTATGGCTACACCTTC. Based on the CDR3 plus reference TRBV5-1 and TRBJ1-2, the full variable domain is KAGVTQTPRYLIKTRGQQVTLSCSPISGHRSVSWYQQTPGQGLQFLFEYFSETQRNKGNFPGRFSGRQFSNSRSEMNVSTLELGDSALYLCASSLWGQGDANYGYTFGSGTRLTVV.

This chain connects TRBV6-1 to TRBJ1-1, with unresolved D. The V gene lost 3 bases and the J gene lost 11 bases, with 19 bases spanning the gap. The CDR3 is 14 amino acids. CDR1 MNHNS and CDR2 SASEGT come from the germline V gene. The CDR3 region is CASSEIVDIYSAFF. The CDR3 DNA is TGTGCCAGCAGTGAGATAGTAGACATCTACTCGGCTTTCTTT.

This chain connects TRBV12-3 or TRBV12-4 to TRBJ1-3; the D is unclear. CDR3 length: 13 residues. Trimming removed 6 bases from V and 0 bases from J, with 6 bases in between. CDR3 amino acids: CASSGDSGNTIYF. The CDR3 DNA reads TGTGCCAGCAGCGGGGACTCTGGAAACACCATATATTTT.

This chain joins TRBV14 and TRBJ2-7; D gene unclear. Deletions cut 0 bases from V and 2 bases from J, with 8 bases between. The CDR3 is 14 residues long. Per the germline V gene, CDR1 is SGHDN and CDR2 is FVKESK. CDR3 sequence (DNA): TGTGCCAGCAGCCAAGATCCCGTAGCCTACGAGCAGTACTTC. Translating gives CASSQDPVAYEQYF.

The chain employs TRBV27 and TRBJ1-1; 8 positions match TRBD1. J gave up 4 bases and V 5 bases, and 6 bases lay outside the gene matches. Germline loops: CDR1 MNHEY, CDR2 SMNVEV (reference sequence). The CDR3 consists of 14 residues. This CDR3 reads CASSPGQGGTEAFF. CDR3 DNA sequence: TGTGCCAGCAGTCCCGGACAGGGTGGCACTGAAGCTTTCTTT.

The count of this clone is one. The V gene is TRBV4-1, the J gene TRBJ1-6, with a possible D match to TRBD1 (5 bases). This CDR3 region has 16 residues. Germline CDR1 MGHRA, CDR2 YSYEKL. CDR3 DNA: TGCGCTCCCGAGTGGGAGGGACCCTCCTATAATTCACCCCTCCACTTT. It encodes CAPEWEGPSYNSPLHF.

The CDR3 nucleotides read TGCGCCAGCAGCCAAGAGTCAGATTATAATTCACCCCTCCACTTT. Translated: CASSQESDYNSPLHF. V is TRBV4-3 and J is TRBJ1-6, with D unresolved. Between the trimmed V and J ends, which lost 0 bases and 4 bases, there was a span of 7 bases. This CDR3 is 15 amino acids long. Germline lookup yields CDR1 LGHNA and CDR2 YSLEER.

This clone has just a few counts. J is TRBJ1-5 and V is TRBV6-1; a possible D gene is TRBD1 (6 bases). In germline, CDR1 is MNHNS, CDR2 SASEGT. Deletions cut 4 bases from V and 7 bases from J, with 20 bases between. The CDR3 spans 16 residues. The CDR3 DNA reads TGTGCCAGCAGTGCCCTCCACGCAGGGGAACCGCAGCCCCAGCATTTT. This translates into CASSALHAGEPQPQHF.

The chain joins TRBV7-9 to TRBJ1-4; 8 nucleotides line up with TRBD1. V lost 7 bases, J lost 7 bases, and 5 bases stayed unmatched. The CDR3 length is 13 residues. Germline V CDR1 and CDR2: SEHNR, FQNEAQ (reference sequence). CDR3 sequence (DNA): TGTGCCAGCATCCGAGGACAGGGTGAAAAACTGTTTTTT. Translated: CASIRGQGEKLFF.

The chain carries TRBV19 and TRBJ2-1, with 9 bases fitting TRBD2. Germline CDR1 is LNHDA and CDR2 is SQIVND (reference sequence). CDR3 length: 17 amino acids. V shed 1 base, J shed 9 bases, and the junction held 13 bases outside the gene matches. The CDR3 protein is CASSIGGGTSRAAEQFF. Here the CDR3 DNA reads TGTGCCAGTAGTATAGGGGGGGGGACTAGCCGTGCCGCTGAGCAGTTCTTC.

Note on this clone: At one boundary the junction diverges from the germline segment, which might be a read error. This chain links TRBV6-2 or TRBV6-3 with TRBJ2-1, with 7 bases aligning to TRBD1. In germline, CDR1 is MNHEY, CDR2 SVGEGT. This CDR3 has 13 amino acids. CDR3 amino acids: CASSLTHTGVPVF. In DNA, the CDR3 is TGTGCCAGCAGTTTAACCCACACAGGGGTTCCTGTCTTC.

The chain combines TRBV11-3 with TRBJ2-7, with 11 bases matching TRBD1. The germline gives CDR1 SGHNT, CDR2 YENEEA. The CDR3 is 15 residues long. The trim removed 6 bases at V and 4 bases at J, leaving 8 bases unmatched. The CDR3 is CASRPGTGGAYEQYF. The CDR3 DNA is TGTGCCAGCAGACCCGGGACAGGGGGAGCGTACGAGCAGTACTTC. Complete variable domain (other parts from reference TRBV11-3 and TRBJ2-7): EAGVVQSPRYKIIEKKQPVAFWCNPISGHNTLYWYLQNLGQGPELLIRYENEEAVDDSQLPKDRFSAERLKGVDSTLKIQPAELGDSAVYLCASRPGTGGAYEQYFGPGTRLTVT.

Only a few counts were recorded for this clone. J is TRBJ1-5 and V is TRBV6-2 or TRBV6-3, with 8 positions matching TRBD1. This CDR3 spans 15 amino acids. CDR1 is MNHEY, CDR2 SVGEGT, per germline. V lost 5 bases to trimming and J lost 5 bases; unmatched junction nucleotides: 8. The CDR3 DNA follows: TGTGCCAGCAGTCCAACAGGGGGTATGGATCAGCCCCAGCATTTT. Translated: CASSPTGGMDQPQHF.

The chain recombines TRBV11-2 with TRBJ2-1; TRBD2 matches 7 bases. There are 14 residues in the CDR3. V lost 3 bases and J lost 7; bases outside the gene matches: 6. Germline V gives CDR1 SGHAT, CDR2 FQNNGV. For the CDR3, the DNA is TGTGCCAGCAGCTTGGCAGGGCGGGAGAATGAGCAGTTCTTC. This translates into CASSLAGRENEQFF.

This CDR3 is CASSTAGTPYGYTF. The CDR3 region has the DNA TGTGCCAGTAGTACCGCCGGGACTCCCTATGGCTACACCTTC. This chain links TRBV19 with TRBJ1-2; possibly TRBD1 for D (5 bases). The CDR3 covers 14 residues. V gave up 4 bases and J gave up 4 bases, with 13 bases separating them. Germline V gene sequence: CDR1 LNHDA, CDR2 SQIVND (reference sequence).

V gene TRBV3-1 (or the pseudogene TRBV3-2) combines with J gene TRBJ1-1; 7 nucleotides line up with TRBD1. V dropped 4 bases and J dropped 3; count of bases not matched to a gene: 8. The CDR3 is 15 residues long. Germline values: CDR1 LGHDT, CDR2 YNNKEL (reference sequence). CDR3 loop: CASSRGDRGYTEAFF. The CDR3 nucleotides are TGTGCCAGCAGCCGAGGGGACAGAGGGTACACTGAAGCTTTCTTT.

V and J are TRBV7-9 and TRBJ2-5, with 10 positions matching TRBD1. The CDR3 runs 16 residues. Germline V gives CDR1 SEHNR, CDR2 FQNEAQ (reference sequence). Losses at the gene ends were 5 bases for V and 2 bases for J; bases not matched to a gene: 8. The CDR3 spells CASSPGTGEIQETQYF. The CDR3 region has the DNA TGTGCCAGCAGCCCGGGGACAGGGGAGATACAAGAGACCCAGTACTTC.

J is TRBJ1-2 and V is TRBV4-1; the D is unclear. Deletions cut 1 base from V and 0 bases from J, with 9 bases between. The CDR3 covers 15 residues. CDR1 MGHRA and CDR2 YSYEKL come from the germline V gene. The CDR3 nucleotides read TGCGCCAGCAGCCAAGTTCCGAGAACTAACTATGGCTACACCTTC. This translates into CASSQVPRTNYGYTF.

The chain has TRBV7-9 and TRBJ2-4; 8 bases agree with TRBD1. Germline V gives CDR1 SEHNR, CDR2 FQNEAQ (reference sequence). The CDR3 consists of 14 residues. The V and J ends lost 4 bases and 8 bases, in that order; junction bases with no gene match: 7. The CDR3 protein is CASSWDRIVDIQYF. In DNA, the CDR3 is TGTGCCAGCAGCTGGGACAGGATCGTTGACATTCAGTACTTC.

The chain couples TRBV27 to TRBJ1-3; weak D call: TRBD1 (6 bases). The CDR3 totals 14 residues. V was shortened by 3 bases and J by 3 bases, with 9 bases between the two germline ends. CDR1 MNHEY and CDR2 SMNVEV come from the germline V gene (reference sequence). The CDR3 region is CASSLTGLGNTIYF. The CDR3 DNA reads TGTGCCAGCAGTTTGACAGGCCTTGGAAACACCATATATTTT.